The 16 T cell receptor beta chains given below trace back to one sample, sequenced in a study of cytomegalovirus exposure and HLA in healthy donors (TCRdb year 2017). Libraries were made using the immunoSEQ multiplex PCR assay. For the multiplex PCR, a mixture combining 60 forward primers for TCR Vbeta segments and 13 reverse primers for TCR Jbeta segments was used. This is the immuneACCESS table as TCRdb keeps it, with only in-frame sequences that have V and J called. A part of the clones is gone; compared with another copy, unresolved V genes explain less than half, and the rest is unexplained. The sample table holds over 65,000 clones. Around 1.1% of the sample rests with the top ten. The sequenced sample consisted of PBMCs. The receptors derive from a woman aged 30 to 39 in good health and CMV-seronegative.

CDR3 amino acids: CASSLDSDYGYTF. In DNA form, the CDR3 reads TGTGCCAGCTCGCTAGACAGCGACTATGGCTACACCTTC. The chain is built from TRBV18 and TRBJ1-2, with D possibly being TRBD1 (5 bases). The CDR3 covers 13 residues. V shed 6 bases and J shed 3 bases, with 11 bases lying between them. Germline V gives CDR1 KGHSH, CDR2 LQKENI.

This sequence joins TRBV19 and TRBJ1-4; TRBD1 aligns across 7 bases. Germline CDR1 LNHDA, CDR2 SQIVND (reference sequence). V lost 6 bases, J lost 5 bases, and 12 bases stayed unmatched. The CDR3 is 16 residues long. The CDR3 nucleotides are TGTGCCAGTAGCCCCCTCGACAGGGTTGCCAATGAAAAACTGTTTTTT. This gives the protein CASSPLDRVANEKLFF.

The chain joins TRBV18 to TRBJ2-3; TRBD2 aligns across 9 bases. Germline V gene lookup returns CDR1 KGHSH and CDR2 LQKENI. This CDR3 comprises 16 residues. Germline trimming cut 0 bases from V and 4 bases from J; bases unmatched to any gene: 5. CDR3 loop: CASSPPTAGGADTQYF. The CDR3 DNA follows: TGTGCCAGCTCACCACCGACAGCGGGAGGAGCAGATACGCAGTATTTT.

The chain uses TRBV5-4 and TRBJ1-1; D is perhaps TRBD1 (6 bases). From germline, CDR1 is SGHNT and CDR2 YYREEE (reference sequence). Trimming pared 0 bases from V and 10 bases from J, leaving 13 bases between. This CDR3 has 13 amino acids. CDR3 bases: TGTGCCAGCAGCTTGGACCAGGGGCGGATAGCTTTCTTT. This codes for CASSLDQGRIAFF.

The chain employs TRBV5-3 and TRBJ2-7, with TRBD1 matching over 7 bases. TRBV5-3 is treated as an ORF (open reading frame) with a function not yet certain. The CDR3 is 16 residues long. V was pared by 1 base and J by 0 bases, with 7 bases of the junction left unmatched. Here the CDR3 reads CARSLSDREGSYEQYF. CDR3 DNA: TGTGCCAGAAGCTTGTCCGACAGGGAAGGCTCCTACGAGCAGTACTTC.

The gene calls are TRBV18 and TRBJ1-5; unclear D gene. Trimming took 4 bases from V and 3 from J, leaving 7 bases between them. The germline gives CDR1 KGHSH, CDR2 LQKENI. The CDR3 consists of 13 residues. CDR3 protein: CASSLQVNQPQHF. CDR3 nucleotide sequence: TGTGCCAGCTCACTACAAGTCAATCAGCCCCAGCATTTT.

Of note for this clone: The junction departs from germline at one end; a sequencing error may be responsible. The chain is built from TRBV30 and TRBJ1-1, with unresolved D. Germline V gene data show CDR1 as GTSNPN and CDR2 as SVGIG (reference sequence). This CDR3 has 13 amino acids. This CDR3 reads CAWSVQQNTEDFF. CDR3 nucleotides: TGTGCCTGGAGTGTACAACAGAACACTGAAGATTTCTTT.

This chain joins TRBV30 and TRBJ2-7; 8 bases match TRBD2. Trimming at V came to 5 bases and at J to 6 bases, leaving 3 bases not matched to a gene. Germline-derived CDR1 and CDR2 are GTSNPN and SVGIG (reference sequence). The CDR3 is made up of 11 amino acids. The CDR3 DNA reads as TGTGCCTGGGGCGGGGGGACCGAGCAGTACTTC. Amino acids: CAWGGGTEQYF.

The chain has TRBV5-1 and TRBJ2-1, with TRBD2 as a possible D gene (6 bases). CDR1 is SGHRS and CDR2 is YFSETQ in the germline V gene. This CDR3 has 15 amino acids. Trimming left V 5 bases short and J 9 bases short, with 21 bases between. The CDR3: CASRAGSSVIREQFF. CDR3 in DNA: TGCGCCAGCAGAGCGGGCAGCTCCGTGATACGTGAGCAGTTCTTC. The variable domain in full, completed from reference TRBV5-1 and TRBJ2-1, reads KAGVTQTPRYLIKTRGQQVTLSCSPISGHRSVSWYQQTPGQGLQFLFEYFSETQRNKGNFPGRFSGRQFSNSRSEMNVSTLELGDSALYLCASRAGSSVIREQFFGPGTRLTVL.

This chain uses TRBV13 with TRBJ2-5; D not resolved. The V end was cut by 0 bases, the J end by 5 bases, with 7 bases between. The germline V gene has CDR1 PRHDT and CDR2 FYEKMQ (reference sequence). This CDR3 has 13 amino acids. Here the CDR3 reads CASSLGQRETQYF. The CDR3 coding sequence is TGTGCCAGCAGCTTAGGTCAGAGGGAGACCCAGTACTTC. The complete variable domain, with remaining parts taken from reference TRBV13 and TRBJ2-5, reads AAGVIQSPRHLIKEKRETATLKCYPIPRHDTVYWYQQGPGQDPQFLISFYEKMQSDKGSIPDRFSAQQFSDYHSELNMSSLELGDSALYFCASSLGQRETQYFGPGTRLLVL.

CDR3 in DNA: TGTGCCAGTAGTTTTGGTCAGGCTAGCACAGATACGCAGTATTTT. Its translation is CASSFGQASTDTQYF. This chain joins TRBV19 and TRBJ2-3; unclear D gene. Germline loops: CDR1 LNHDA, CDR2 SQIVND (reference sequence). V gave up 5 bases and J gave up 0 bases, with 12 bases separating them. The length of the CDR3 is 15 residues.

The chain employs TRBV7-2 and TRBJ1-2; D is possibly TRBD1 (6 bases). Trimming stripped 4 bases from V and 7 bases from J, with 13 bases between. The CDR3 runs 13 residues. Germline CDR1 SGHTA, CDR2 FQGNSA. Written as DNA, the CDR3 is TGTGCCAGCAGCTCTGACAGGAGCTTTGGCTACACCTTC. Amino acids: CASSSDRSFGYTF.

The V and J genes are TRBV18 and TRBJ1-3, with D maybe TRBD1 (5 bases). This CDR3 is 13 amino acids long. V dropped 2 bases and J dropped 7 bases, with 9 bases sitting between them. Germline V CDR1 and CDR2: KGHSH, LQKENI. CDR3 loop: CASSPGAGNTIYF. In nucleotides, the CDR3 is TGTGCCAGCTCACCAGGGGCCGGGAACACCATATATTTT.

The J gene is TRBJ2-3, the V gene TRBV7-8; a possible D gene is TRBD1 (6 bases). The CDR3 sequence is 14 residues long. Looked up from germline, CDR1 is SGHVS and CDR2 is FQNEAQ. Trimming shortened V by 4 bases and J by 6 bases, and 14 bases separated the two germline ends. For the CDR3, the DNA is TGTGCCAGCAGCTCGGGACATTCTTTGGATACGCAGTATTTT. Its translation: CASSSGHSLDTQYF.

The chain combines TRBV30 with TRBJ1-5; D gene uncertain. The V and J ends lost 0 bases and 2 bases respectively, with 8 bases between them. From germline, CDR1 is GTSNPN and CDR2 SVGIG (reference sequence). The CDR3 has 14 residues. The CDR3 reads CAWSVGRGNQPQHF. For the CDR3, the DNA is TGTGCCTGGAGTGTGGGGAGGGGCAATCAGCCCCAGCATTTT. The variable domain in full, with the rest retrieved from reference TRBV30 and TRBJ1-5, is SQTIHQWPATLVQPVGSPLSLECTVEGTSNPNLYWYRQAAGRGLQLLFYSVGIGQISSEVPQNLSASRPQDRQFILSSKKLLLSDSGFYLCAWSVGRGNQPQHFGDGTRLSIL.

V gene TRBV4-2 combines with J gene TRBJ2-7, with 8 nucleotides matching TRBD2. The germline gives CDR1 LGHNA, CDR2 YNFKEQ. V lost 0 bases, J lost 4 bases, and 17 bases stayed unmatched. The CDR3 has 19 residues. The CDR3 loop reads CASSQDTEYREGEAYEQYF. The CDR3 DNA sequence: TGTGCCAGCAGCCAAGATACGGAATATCGGGAGGGAGAGGCTTACGAGCAGTACTTC.